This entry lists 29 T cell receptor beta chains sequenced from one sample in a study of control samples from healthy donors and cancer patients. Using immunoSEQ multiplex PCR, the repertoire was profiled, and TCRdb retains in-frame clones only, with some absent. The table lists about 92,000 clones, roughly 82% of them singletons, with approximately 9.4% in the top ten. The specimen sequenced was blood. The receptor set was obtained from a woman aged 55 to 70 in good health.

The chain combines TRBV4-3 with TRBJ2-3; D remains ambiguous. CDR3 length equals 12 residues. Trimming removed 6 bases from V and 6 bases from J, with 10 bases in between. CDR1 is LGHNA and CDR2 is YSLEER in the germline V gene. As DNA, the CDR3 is TGCGCCAGCAGTGGCGGTACCGATACGCAGTATTTT. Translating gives CASSGGTDTQYF.

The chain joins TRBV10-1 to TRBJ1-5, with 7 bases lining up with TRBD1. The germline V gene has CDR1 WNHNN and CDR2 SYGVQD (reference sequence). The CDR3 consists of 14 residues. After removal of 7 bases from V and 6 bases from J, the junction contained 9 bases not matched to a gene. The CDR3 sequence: CASTTGVMGQPQHF. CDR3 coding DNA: TGCGCCAGCACAACAGGGGTAATGGGTCAGCCCCAGCATTTT.

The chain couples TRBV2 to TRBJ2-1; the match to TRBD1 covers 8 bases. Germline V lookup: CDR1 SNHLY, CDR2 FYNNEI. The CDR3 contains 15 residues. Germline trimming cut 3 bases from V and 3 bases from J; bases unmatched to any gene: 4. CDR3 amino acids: CASSDDGTGYNEQFF. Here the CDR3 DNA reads TGTGCCAGCAGTGATGATGGGACAGGCTACAATGAGCAGTTCTTC.

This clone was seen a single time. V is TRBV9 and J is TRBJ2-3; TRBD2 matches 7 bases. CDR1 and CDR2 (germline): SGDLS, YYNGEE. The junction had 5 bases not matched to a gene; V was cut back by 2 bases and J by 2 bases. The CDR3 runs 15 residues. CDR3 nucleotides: TGTGCCAGCAGCGTTGCTAGCGGTCTCACAGATACGCAGTATTTT. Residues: CASSVASGLTDTQYF.

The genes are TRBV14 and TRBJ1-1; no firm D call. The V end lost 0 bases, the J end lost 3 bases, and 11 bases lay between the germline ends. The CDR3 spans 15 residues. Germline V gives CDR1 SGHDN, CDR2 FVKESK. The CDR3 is CASSQERVPYTEAFF. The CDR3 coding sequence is TGTGCCAGCAGCCAAGAACGGGTTCCTTACACTGAAGCTTTCTTT.

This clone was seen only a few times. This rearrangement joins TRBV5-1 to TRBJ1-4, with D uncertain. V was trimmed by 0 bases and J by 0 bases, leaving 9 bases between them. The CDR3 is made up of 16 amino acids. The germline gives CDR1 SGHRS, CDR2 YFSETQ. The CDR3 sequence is CASSLASAATNEKLFF. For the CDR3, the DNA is TGCGCCAGCAGCTTGGCCTCGGCCGCAACTAATGAAAAACTGTTTTTT.

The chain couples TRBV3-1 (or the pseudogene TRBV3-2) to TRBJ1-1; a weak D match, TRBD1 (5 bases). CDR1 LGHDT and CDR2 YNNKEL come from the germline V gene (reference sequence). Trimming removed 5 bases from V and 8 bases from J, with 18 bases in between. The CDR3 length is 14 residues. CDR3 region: CASSSPFRDAEAFF. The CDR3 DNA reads TGTGCCAGCAGCTCCCCCTTCCGGGACGCCGAAGCTTTCTTT.

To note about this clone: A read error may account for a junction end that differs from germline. CDR3 DNA sequence: TGTGCCAGCAGCGTAGACGCAGGATTCAATCAGCCTCAGCATTTT. Encoded protein: CASSVDAGFNQPQHF. The chain employs TRBV9 and TRBJ1-5; D uncertain. Germline CDR1 and CDR2: SGDLS and YYNGEE. The CDR3 length is 15 residues. The full variable domain, its missing parts supplied by reference TRBV9 and TRBJ1-5, is DSGVTQTPKHLITATGQRVTLRCSPRSGDLSVYWYQQSLDQGLQFLIQYYNGEERAKGNILERFSAQQFPDLHSELNLSSLELGDSALYFCASSVDAGFNQPQHFGDGTRLSIL.

CDR3 in amino acids: CASSGTGSPQHF. The DNA of the CDR3 is TGTGCCAGCAGTGGGACAGGGAGTCCCCAGCATTTT. V gene TRBV25-1 combines with J gene TRBJ1-5; 8 bases are shared with TRBD1. This CDR3 spans 12 amino acids. In germline, CDR1 is MGHDK, CDR2 SYGVNS. V trimming: 4 bases; J trimming: 10 bases; junction bases outside the gene matches: 3.

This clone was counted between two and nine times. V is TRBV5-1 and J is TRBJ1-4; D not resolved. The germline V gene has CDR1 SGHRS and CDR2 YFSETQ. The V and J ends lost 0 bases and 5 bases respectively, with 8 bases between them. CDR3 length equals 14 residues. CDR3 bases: TGCGCCAGCAGCTTGGCTCCCGGGAATGAAAAACTGTTTTTT. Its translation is CASSLAPGNEKLFF.

The CDR3 sequence is CSVDVNTEAFF. Written as DNA, the CDR3 is TGCAGCGTTGACGTGAACACTGAAGCTTTCTTT. The J gene is TRBJ1-1, the V gene TRBV29-1; D uncertain. CDR1 and CDR2 (germline): SQVTM, ANQGSEA. Trimming left V 3 bases short and J 0 bases short, with 2 bases between. CDR3 length: 11 residues.

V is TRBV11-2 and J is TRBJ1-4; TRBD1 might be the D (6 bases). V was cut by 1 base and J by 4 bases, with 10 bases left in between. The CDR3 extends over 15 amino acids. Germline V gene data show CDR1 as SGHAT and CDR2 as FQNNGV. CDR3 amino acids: CASSLGGALNEKLFF. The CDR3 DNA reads TGTGCCAGCAGCTTAGGGGGGGCCCTTAATGAAAAACTGTTTTTT.

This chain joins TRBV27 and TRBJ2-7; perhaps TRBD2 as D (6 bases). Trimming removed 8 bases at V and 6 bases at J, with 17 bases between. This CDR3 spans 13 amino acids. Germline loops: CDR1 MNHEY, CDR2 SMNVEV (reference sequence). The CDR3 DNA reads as TGTGCCAGCGGTGTTCGCCTGGGGGGCGAGCAGTACTTC. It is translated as CASGVRLGGEQYF.

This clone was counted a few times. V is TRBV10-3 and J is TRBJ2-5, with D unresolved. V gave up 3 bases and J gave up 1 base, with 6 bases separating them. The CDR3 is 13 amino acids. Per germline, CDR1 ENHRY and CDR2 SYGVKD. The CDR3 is CAISDPIQETQYF. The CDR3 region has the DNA TGTGCCATCAGTGACCCCATCCAAGAGACCCAGTACTTC.

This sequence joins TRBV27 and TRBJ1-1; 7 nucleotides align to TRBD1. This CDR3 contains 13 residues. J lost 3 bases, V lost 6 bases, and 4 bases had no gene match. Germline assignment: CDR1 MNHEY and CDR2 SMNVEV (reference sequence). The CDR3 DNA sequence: TGTGCCAGCAGGAGACAGGGTTACACTGAAGCTTTCTTT. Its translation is CASRRQGYTEAFF.

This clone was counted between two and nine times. CDR3 loop: CASSQAGGLAGKEQFF. The CDR3 DNA follows: TGCGCCAGCAGCCAAGCCGGGGGGCTAGCGGGGAAAGAGCAGTTCTTC. This chain links TRBV4-1 with TRBJ2-1; 9 bases align to TRBD2. V was clipped by 1 base and J by 10 bases; unmatched bases: 11. The germline gives CDR1 MGHRA, CDR2 YSYEKL. The CDR3 sequence is 16 residues long.

CDR3 amino acids: CASSPAIISGGSTDTQYF. CDR3 coding DNA: TGTGCCAGCAGCCCTGCGATTATTAGCGGGGGCAGCACAGATACGCAGTATTTT. The rearrangement uses TRBV7-2 and TRBJ2-3; 9 positions match TRBD2. CDR1 and CDR2 (germline): SGHTA, FQGNSA. Germline trimming cut 5 bases from V and 0 bases from J; bases unmatched to any gene: 12. This CDR3 has 18 residues.

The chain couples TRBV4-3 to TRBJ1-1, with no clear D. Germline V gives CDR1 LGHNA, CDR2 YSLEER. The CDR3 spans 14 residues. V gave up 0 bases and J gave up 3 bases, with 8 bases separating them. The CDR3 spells CASSQDLGDTEAFF. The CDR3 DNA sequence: TGCGCCAGCAGCCAAGATCTCGGGGACACTGAAGCTTTCTTT.

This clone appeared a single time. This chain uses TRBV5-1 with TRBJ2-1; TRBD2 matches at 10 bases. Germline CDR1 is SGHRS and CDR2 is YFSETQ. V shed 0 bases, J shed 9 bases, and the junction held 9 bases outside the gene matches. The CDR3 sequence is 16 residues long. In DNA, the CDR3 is TGCGCCAGCAGCTTGGTGGTAGCGGGGGGTTCAGGTGAGCAGTTCTTC. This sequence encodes CASSLVVAGGSGEQFF.

The CDR3 nucleotides read TGTGCCAGCAGCCAAGAGGGACTAGCGGGAGGGCCGAGGCCAGATACGCAGTATTTT. It is translated as CASSQEGLAGGPRPDTQYF. V and J are TRBV3-1 (or the pseudogene TRBV3-2) and TRBJ2-3; TRBD2 matches 16 bases. CDR1 and CDR2 (germline): LGHDT, YNNKEL (reference sequence). V was pared by 0 bases and J by 4 bases, with 7 bases of the junction left unmatched. The CDR3 is 19 amino acids.

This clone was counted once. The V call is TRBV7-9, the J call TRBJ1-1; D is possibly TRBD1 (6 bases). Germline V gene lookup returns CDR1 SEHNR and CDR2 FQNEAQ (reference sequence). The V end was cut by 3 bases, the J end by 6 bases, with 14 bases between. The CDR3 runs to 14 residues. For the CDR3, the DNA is TGTGCCAGCAGCTTGGGCACGGACAGCCCTGAAGCTTTCTTT. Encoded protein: CASSLGTDSPEAFF.

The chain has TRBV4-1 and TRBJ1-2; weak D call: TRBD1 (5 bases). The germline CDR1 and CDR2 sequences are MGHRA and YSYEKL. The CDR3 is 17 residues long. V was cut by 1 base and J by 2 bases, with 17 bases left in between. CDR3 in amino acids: CASSQGQRPSGNYGYTF. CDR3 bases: TGCGCCAGCAGCCAAGGACAGAGACCCTCAGGAAACTATGGCTACACCTTC.

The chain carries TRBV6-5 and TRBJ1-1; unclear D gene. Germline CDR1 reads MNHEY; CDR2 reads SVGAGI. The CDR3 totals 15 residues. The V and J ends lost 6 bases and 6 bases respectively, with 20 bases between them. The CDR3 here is CASRSFDNMLAEAFF. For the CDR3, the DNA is TGTGCCAGCAGATCCTTTGACAACATGTTAGCTGAAGCTTTCTTT.

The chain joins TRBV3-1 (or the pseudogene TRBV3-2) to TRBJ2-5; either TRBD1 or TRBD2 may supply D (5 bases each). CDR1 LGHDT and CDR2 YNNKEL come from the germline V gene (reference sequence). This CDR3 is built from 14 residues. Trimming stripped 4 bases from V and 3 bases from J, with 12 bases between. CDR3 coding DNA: TGTGCCAGCAGCCTCTCCGGGGCCAAAGAGACCCAGTACTTC. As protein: CASSLSGAKETQYF.

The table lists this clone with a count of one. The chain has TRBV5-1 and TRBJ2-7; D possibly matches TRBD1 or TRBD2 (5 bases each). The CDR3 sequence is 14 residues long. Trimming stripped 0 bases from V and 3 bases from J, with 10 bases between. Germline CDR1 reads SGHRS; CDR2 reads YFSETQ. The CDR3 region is CASSLVGPNYEQYF. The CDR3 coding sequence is TGCGCCAGCAGCTTGGTGGGACCAAACTACGAGCAGTACTTC. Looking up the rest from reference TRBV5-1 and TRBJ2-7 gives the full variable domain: KAGVTQTPRYLIKTRGQQVTLSCSPISGHRSVSWYQQTPGQGLQFLFEYFSETQRNKGNFPGRFSGRQFSNSRSEMNVSTLELGDSALYLCASSLVGPNYEQYFGPGTRLTVT.

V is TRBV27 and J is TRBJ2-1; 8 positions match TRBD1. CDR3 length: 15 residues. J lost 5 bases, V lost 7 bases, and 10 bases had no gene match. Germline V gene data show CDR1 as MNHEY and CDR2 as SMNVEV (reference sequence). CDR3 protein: CASTGDRRFNNEQFF. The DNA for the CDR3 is TGTGCCAGCACGGGGGACAGGAGATTCAACAATGAGCAGTTCTTC.

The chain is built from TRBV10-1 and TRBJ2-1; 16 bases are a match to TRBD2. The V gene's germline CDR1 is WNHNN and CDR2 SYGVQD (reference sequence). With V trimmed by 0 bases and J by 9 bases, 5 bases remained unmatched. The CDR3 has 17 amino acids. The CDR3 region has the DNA TGCGCCAGCAGTGAGTCGGGACTAGCGGGAGGGCCGGTTGAGCAGTTCTTC. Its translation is CASSESGLAGGPVEQFF.

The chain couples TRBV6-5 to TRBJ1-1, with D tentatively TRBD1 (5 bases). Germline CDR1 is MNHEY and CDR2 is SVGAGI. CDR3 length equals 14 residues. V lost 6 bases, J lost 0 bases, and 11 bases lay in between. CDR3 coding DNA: TGTGCCAGCAGCCTGACAGAGATGAACACTGAAGCTTTCTTT. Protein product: CASSLTEMNTEAFF.

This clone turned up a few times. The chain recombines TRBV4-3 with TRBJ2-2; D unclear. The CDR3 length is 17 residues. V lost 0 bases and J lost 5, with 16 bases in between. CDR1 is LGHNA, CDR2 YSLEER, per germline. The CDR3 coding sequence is TGCGCCAGCAGCCAAGATCTGTTCCCGCTAACTACCGGGGAGCTGTTTTTT. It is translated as CASSQDLFPLTTGELFF.